These 11 T cell receptor beta chains originate from one sample sequenced in a study of CD8 T cells in Susac syndrome (dated by TCRdb to the late 2010s). The receptor library was made with the immunoSEQ multiplex PCR assay. RNA was extracted using the RNeasy kit, and about 0.45 to 1 microgram was reverse transcribed with random hexamers. Clones were called with MiXCR by TCRdb after fastp trimmed the public reads at Q25, and only in-frame beta chains were retained. Duplicate CDR3 protein sequences are folded into a single record with the most common DNA and genes. This sample gives around 130,000 distinct CDR3 sequences in total; about 90% of them show up just once. The ten largest clones capture 0.2% to 0.25% of the sample. Sequencing input: CD8+ T cells from PBMCs. These receptors came from a human donor with multiple sclerosis.

This clonotype has just a few counts. V usage is TRBV3-1 and J usage is TRBJ2-7, with TRBD2 matching 11 bases. J lost 3 bases, V lost 4 bases, and 2 bases had no gene match. The CDR3 is made up of 14 amino acids. The germline gives CDR1 LGHDT, CDR2 YNNKEL (reference sequence). CDR3 loop: CASSPTSGSYEQYF. CDR3 nucleotides: TGTGCCAGCAGCCCCACTAGCGGGAGCTACGAGCAGTACTTC.

The chain uses TRBV19 and TRBJ2-1, with D possibly TRBD2 on 6 matching bases. CDR3 size: 13 residues. V lost 3 bases, J lost 9 bases, and 12 bases lay in between. The germline V gene encodes CDR1 LNHDA and CDR2 SQIVND (reference sequence). CDR3 sequence: CASSIDSGSEQFF. CDR3 bases: TGTGCCAGTAGTATTGATAGCGGTAGTGAGCAGTTCTTC.

The gene calls are TRBV4-1 and TRBJ2-4; 12 bases fit TRBD2. The germline gives CDR1 MGHRA, CDR2 YSYEKL. Trimming took 4 bases from V and 0 from J; bases not matched to a gene: 10. This CDR3 is 19 amino acids long. CDR3 region: CASSLPALAGGLAKNIQYF. DNA for the CDR3: TGCGCCAGCAGCCTCCCGGCACTAGCGGGAGGTCTAGCCAAAAACATTCAGTACTTC.

The rearrangement uses TRBV27 and TRBJ1-2; tentative D call: TRBD1 (5 bases). The CDR3 is made up of 15 amino acids. Trimming cost V 10 bases and J 0 bases, with 18 bases left between them. CDR1 and CDR2 from the germline V gene are MNHEY and SMNVEV (reference sequence). The CDR3 here is CATSLGGGPNYGYTF. In DNA, the CDR3 is TGTGCCACCTCATTGGGGGGGGGACCTAACTATGGCTACACCTTC.

This chain links TRBV25-1 with TRBJ1-1; D might be TRBD1 (6 bases). CDR1 and CDR2 from the germline V gene are MGHDK and SYGVNS. This CDR3 has 14 residues. V gave up 6 bases and J gave up 1 base, with 12 bases separating them. CDR3 loop: CASSWDIKNTEAFF. The CDR3 nucleotides read TGTGCCAGCAGCTGGGACATCAAGAACACTGAAGCTTTCTTT.

This clonotype was seen a few times. This chain uses TRBV5-6 with TRBJ2-7, with a tentative D call TRBD2 (6 bases). Trimming removed 0 bases at V and 4 bases at J, with 8 bases between. The CDR3 sequence is 13 residues long. Germline lookup yields CDR1 SGHDT and CDR2 YYEEEE. DNA for the CDR3: TGTGCCAGCAGCTTGGTTAGCGGATACGAGCAGTACTTC. Amino acids: CASSLVSGYEQYF.

This clonotype was recorded once. The V and J genes are TRBV4-1 and TRBJ2-7; unclear D gene. This CDR3 spans 13 amino acids. V was shortened by 3 bases and J by 2 bases, with 8 bases between the two germline ends. From germline, CDR1 is MGHRA and CDR2 YSYEKL. The CDR3 bases are TGCGCCAGCAGCCACGACAAGACCTACGAGCAGTACTTC. Translated: CASSHDKTYEQYF.

The chain recombines TRBV3-1 with TRBJ2-3; 10 bases are a match to TRBD2. Trimming cost V 0 bases and J 2 bases; bases outside gene matches: 5. CDR1 is LGHDT and CDR2 is YNNKEL in the germline V gene (reference sequence). This CDR3 is built from 17 residues. As DNA, the CDR3 is TGTGCCAGCAGCCAAGACGCACTAGCGGGATACACAGATACGCAGTATTTT. Its translation: CASSQDALAGYTDTQYF.

This clonotype has a single count. The V gene is TRBV12-3 or TRBV12-4, the J gene TRBJ2-1; no clear D. V lost 6 bases and J 8 bases, leaving 14 bases between the germline ends. The CDR3 contains 13 residues. The CDR3 reads CASSWTTGDEQFF. The CDR3 DNA follows: TGTGCCAGCAGCTGGACGACTGGGGATGAGCAGTTCTTC.

The chain uses TRBV28 and TRBJ1-5, with unresolved D. The CDR3 covers 16 residues. The germline CDR1 and CDR2 sequences are MDHEN and SYDVKM. V lost 2 bases, J lost 4 bases, and 15 bases lay in between. The CDR3 loop is CASSLDPTNLNQPQHF. In DNA, the CDR3 is TGTGCCAGCAGTTTAGATCCAACAAACCTAAATCAGCCCCAGCATTTT.

J is TRBJ2-7 and V is TRBV19; 7 bases are a match to TRBD2. The junction had 7 bases not matched to a gene; V was cut back by 8 bases and J by 6 bases. CDR1 LNHDA and CDR2 SQIVND come from the germline V gene (reference sequence). This CDR3 is 12 amino acids long. CDR3 DNA: TGTGCCAGTGGAGCGGGAAGCCTCGAGCAGTACTTC. Protein sequence: CASGAGSLEQYF.